This TCR beta chain came from a study of spatial heterogeneity in lung cancer. Every TCR cDNA molecule bore its own unique molecular identifier. TCRdb reprocessed the 5' RACE reads with MiXCR, giving one entry per CDR3 protein. The data show under 9,500 distinct CDR3 sequences, under 10% seen once. Overall study findings and caveats: Tumoral mutation counts were tracked by counts of expanded intratumoral alpha and beta TCRs.

This clonotype was counted at least ten times. Its antigen remains unidentified. In a library made to pick up alpha chains, this beta chain is a stray read with a size that means little. Germline V gene lookup returns CDR1 DFQATT and CDR2 SNEGSKA (reference sequence). V lost 0 bases to trimming and J lost 6 bases; unmatched junction nucleotides: 13. CDR3 length: 17 amino acids. The time point denotes: sample taken at primary tumor resection. The cohort: under 80 early-stage, untreated non-small cell lung cancer patients. Without sorting, whole RNA was sequenced from tumor, nontumor lung or frozen PBMC.

The TCR sequence derives from a male donor with early-stage non-small cell lung cancer. The rearrangement uses TRBV20-1 and TRBJ2-3, with 9 nucleotides matching TRBD2. The sequenced sample was lung tumor tissue, obtained at surgery. The CDR3 sequence: CSARDSPRTSAWDTQYF. The CDR3 nucleotides are TGCAGTGCTAGAGATTCCCCTCGGACTAGCGCCTGGGATACGCAGTATTTT.